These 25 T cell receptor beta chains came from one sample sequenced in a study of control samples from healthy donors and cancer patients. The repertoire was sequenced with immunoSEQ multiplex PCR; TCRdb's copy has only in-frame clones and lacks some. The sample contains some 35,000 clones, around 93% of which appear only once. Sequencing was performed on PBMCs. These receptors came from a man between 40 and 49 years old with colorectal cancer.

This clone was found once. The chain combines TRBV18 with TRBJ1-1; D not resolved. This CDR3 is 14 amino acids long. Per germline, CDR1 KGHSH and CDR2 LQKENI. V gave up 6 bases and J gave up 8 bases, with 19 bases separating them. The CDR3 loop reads CASSSSGGRMEAFF. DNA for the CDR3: TGTGCCAGCTCCTCCTCCGGAGGGCGGATGGAAGCTTTCTTT.

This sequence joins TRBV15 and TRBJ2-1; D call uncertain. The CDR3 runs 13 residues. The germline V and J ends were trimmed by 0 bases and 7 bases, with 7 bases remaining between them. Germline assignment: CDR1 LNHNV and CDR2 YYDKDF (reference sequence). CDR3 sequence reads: CATSREEWNEQFF. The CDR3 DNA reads TGTGCCACCAGCAGAGAGGAGTGGAATGAGCAGTTCTTC.

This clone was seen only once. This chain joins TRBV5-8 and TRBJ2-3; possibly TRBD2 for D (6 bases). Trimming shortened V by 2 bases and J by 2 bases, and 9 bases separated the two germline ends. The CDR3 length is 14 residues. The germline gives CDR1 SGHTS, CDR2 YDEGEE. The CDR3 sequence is CASSFGGLTDTQYF. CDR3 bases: TGTGCCAGCAGCTTTGGGGGACTCACAGATACGCAGTATTTT. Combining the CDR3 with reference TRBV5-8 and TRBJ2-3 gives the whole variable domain EAGVTQSPTHLIKTRGQQATLRCSPISGHTSVYWYQQALGLGLQFLLWYDEGEERNRGNFPPRFSGRQFPNYSSELNVNALELEDSALYLCASSFGGLTDTQYFGPGTRLTVL.

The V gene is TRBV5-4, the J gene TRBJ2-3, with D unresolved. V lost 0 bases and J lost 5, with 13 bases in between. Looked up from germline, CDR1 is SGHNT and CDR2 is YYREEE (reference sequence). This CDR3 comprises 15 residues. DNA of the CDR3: TGTGCCAGCAGCTTGGGAGGCAGACAAGTAGATACGCAGTATTTT. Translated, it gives CASSLGGRQVDTQYF.

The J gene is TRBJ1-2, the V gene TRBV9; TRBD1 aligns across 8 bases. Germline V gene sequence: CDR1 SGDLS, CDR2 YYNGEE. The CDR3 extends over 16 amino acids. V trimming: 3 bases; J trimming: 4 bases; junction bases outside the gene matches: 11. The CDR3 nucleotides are TGTGCCAGCAGCGAGCCCTCCGGGACAGGAGTCTATGGCTACACCTTC. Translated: CASSEPSGTGVYGYTF. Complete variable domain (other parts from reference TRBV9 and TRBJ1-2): DSGVTQTPKHLITATGQRVTLRCSPRSGDLSVYWYQQSLDQGLQFLIQYYNGEERAKGNILERFSAQQFPDLHSELNLSSLELGDSALYFCASSEPSGTGVYGYTFGSGTRLTVV.

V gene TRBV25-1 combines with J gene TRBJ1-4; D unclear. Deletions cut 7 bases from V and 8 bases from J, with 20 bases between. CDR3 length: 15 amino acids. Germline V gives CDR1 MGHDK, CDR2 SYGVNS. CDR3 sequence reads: CASTPSAARGEKLFF. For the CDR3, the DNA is TGTGCCAGCACCCCAAGTGCGGCCCGGGGAGAAAAACTGTTTTTT.

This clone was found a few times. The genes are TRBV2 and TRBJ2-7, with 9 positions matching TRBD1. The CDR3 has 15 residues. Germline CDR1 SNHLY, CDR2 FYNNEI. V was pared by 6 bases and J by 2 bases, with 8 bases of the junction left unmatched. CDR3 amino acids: CASSLNRGPPYEQYF. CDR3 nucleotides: TGTGCCAGCAGCCTAAACAGGGGGCCCCCCTACGAGCAGTACTTC.

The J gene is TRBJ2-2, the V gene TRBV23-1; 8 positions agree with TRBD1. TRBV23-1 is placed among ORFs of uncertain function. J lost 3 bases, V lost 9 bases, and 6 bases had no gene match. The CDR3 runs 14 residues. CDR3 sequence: CASMTGAHTGELFF. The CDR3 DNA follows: TGCGCCAGTATGACAGGGGCCCACACCGGGGAGCTGTTTTTT.

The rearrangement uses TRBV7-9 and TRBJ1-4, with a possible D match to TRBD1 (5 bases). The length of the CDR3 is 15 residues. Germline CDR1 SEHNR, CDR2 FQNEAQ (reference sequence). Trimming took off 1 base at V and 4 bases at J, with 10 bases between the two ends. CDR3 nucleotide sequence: TGTGCCAGCAGCTTAGTCAGGGAGATTAATGAAAAACTGTTTTTT. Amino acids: CASSLVREINEKLFF.

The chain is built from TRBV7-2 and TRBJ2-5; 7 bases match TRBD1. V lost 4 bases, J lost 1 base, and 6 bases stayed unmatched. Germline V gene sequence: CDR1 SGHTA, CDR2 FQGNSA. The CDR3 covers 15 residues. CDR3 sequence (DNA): TGTGCCAGCAGCTCCCCGGACAGGCCCCAAGAGACCCAGTACTTC. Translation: CASSSPDRPQETQYF.

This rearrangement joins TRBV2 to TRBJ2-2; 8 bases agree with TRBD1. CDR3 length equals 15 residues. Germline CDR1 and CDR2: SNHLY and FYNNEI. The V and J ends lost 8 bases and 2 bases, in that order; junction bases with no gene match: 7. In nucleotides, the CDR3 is TGTGCCAGCTATCGGACAGGGTTTAACACCGGGGAGCTGTTTTTT. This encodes CASYRTGFNTGELFF.

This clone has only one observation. The CDR3 nucleotides are TGTGCCAGTAGTATGGAGGGACAGGGAATCAGAGCTTTCTTT. This encodes CASSMEGQGIRAFF. The chain joins TRBV19 to TRBJ1-1; 9 bases are a match to TRBD1. CDR1 is LNHDA and CDR2 is SQIVND in the germline V gene (reference sequence). Trimming at V came to 3 bases and at J to 10 bases, leaving 9 bases not matched to a gene. This CDR3 is 14 amino acids long.

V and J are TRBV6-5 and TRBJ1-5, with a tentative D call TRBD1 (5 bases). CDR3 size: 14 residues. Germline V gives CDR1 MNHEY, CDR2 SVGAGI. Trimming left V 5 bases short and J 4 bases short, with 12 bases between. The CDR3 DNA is TGTGCCAGCAGTCAACTGGGGCTTAATCAGCCCCAGCATTTT. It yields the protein CASSQLGLNQPQHF.

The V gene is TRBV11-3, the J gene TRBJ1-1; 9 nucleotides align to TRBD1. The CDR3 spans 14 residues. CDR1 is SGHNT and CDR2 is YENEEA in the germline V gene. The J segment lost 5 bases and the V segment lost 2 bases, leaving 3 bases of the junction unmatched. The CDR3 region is CASSLNRGRTEAFF. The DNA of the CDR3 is TGTGCCAGCAGCTTAAACAGGGGGCGTACTGAAGCTTTCTTT. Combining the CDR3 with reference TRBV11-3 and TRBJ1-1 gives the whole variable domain EAGVVQSPRYKIIEKKQPVAFWCNPISGHNTLYWYLQNLGQGPELLIRYENEEAVDDSQLPKDRFSAERLKGVDSTLKIQPAELGDSAVYLCASSLNRGRTEAFFGQGTRLTVV.

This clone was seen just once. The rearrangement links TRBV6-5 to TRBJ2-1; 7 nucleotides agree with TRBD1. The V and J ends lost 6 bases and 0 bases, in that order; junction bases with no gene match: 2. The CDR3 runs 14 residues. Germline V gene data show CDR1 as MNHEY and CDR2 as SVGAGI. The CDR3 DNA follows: TGTGCCAGCAGCCGGGACAGCTCCTACAATGAGCAGTTCTTC. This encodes CASSRDSSYNEQFF.

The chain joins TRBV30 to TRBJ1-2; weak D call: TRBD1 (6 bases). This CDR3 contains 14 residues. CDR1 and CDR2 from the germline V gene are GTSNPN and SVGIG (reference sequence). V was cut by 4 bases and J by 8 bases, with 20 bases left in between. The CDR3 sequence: CAWKIGQQTGGYTF. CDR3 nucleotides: TGTGCCTGGAAAATTGGACAACAAACAGGGGGCTACACCTTC.

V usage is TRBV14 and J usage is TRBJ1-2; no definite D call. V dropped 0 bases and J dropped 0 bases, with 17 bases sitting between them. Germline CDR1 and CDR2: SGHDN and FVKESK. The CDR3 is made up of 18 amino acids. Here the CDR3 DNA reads TGTGCCAGCAGCCAAGATCCTAGGACCGCTACCCCTAACTATGGCTACACCTTC. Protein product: CASSQDPRTATPNYGYTF.

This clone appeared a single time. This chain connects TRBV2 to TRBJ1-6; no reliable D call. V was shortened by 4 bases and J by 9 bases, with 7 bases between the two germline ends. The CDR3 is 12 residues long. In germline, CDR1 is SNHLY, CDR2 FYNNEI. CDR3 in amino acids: CASSVSLSPLHF. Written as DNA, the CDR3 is TGTGCCAGCAGTGTTTCCCTTTCACCCCTCCACTTT.

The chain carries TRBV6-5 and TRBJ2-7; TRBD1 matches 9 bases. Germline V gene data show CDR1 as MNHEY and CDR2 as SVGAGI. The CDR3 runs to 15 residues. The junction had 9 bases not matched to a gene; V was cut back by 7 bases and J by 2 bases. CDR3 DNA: TGTGCCAGCACCACAGGGGGCAGTTTCCCCTACGAGCAGTACTTC. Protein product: CASTTGGSFPYEQYF.

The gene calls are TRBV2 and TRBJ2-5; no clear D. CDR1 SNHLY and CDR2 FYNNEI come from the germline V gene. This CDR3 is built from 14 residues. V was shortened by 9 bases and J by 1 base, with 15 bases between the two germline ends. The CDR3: CASLGRAFQETQYF. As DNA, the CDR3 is TGTGCCAGTTTGGGTCGAGCGTTCCAAGAGACCCAGTACTTC.

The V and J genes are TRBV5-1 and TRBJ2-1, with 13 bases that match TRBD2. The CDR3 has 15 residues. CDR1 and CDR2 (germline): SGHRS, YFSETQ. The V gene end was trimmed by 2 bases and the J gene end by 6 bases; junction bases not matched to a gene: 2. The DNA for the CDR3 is TGCGCCAGCAGCTTCGGGACTAGCGGGGCCAATGAGCAGTTCTTC. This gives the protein CASSFGTSGANEQFF.

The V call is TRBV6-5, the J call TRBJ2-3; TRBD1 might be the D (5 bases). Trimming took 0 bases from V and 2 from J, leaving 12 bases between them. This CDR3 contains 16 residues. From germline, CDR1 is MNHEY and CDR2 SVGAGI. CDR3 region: CASSYSRQPTTDTQYF. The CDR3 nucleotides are TGTGCCAGCAGTTACTCGAGACAGCCCACCACAGATACGCAGTATTTT.

The CDR3, as DNA: TGTGCCTGGAGTGAGAGCAGTAACTATGGCTACACCTTC. This gives the protein CAWSESSNYGYTF. V usage is TRBV30 and J usage is TRBJ1-2; no clear D gene. The CDR3 extends over 13 amino acids. Trimming shortened V by 1 base and J by 1 base, and 7 bases separated the two germline ends. Germline V lookup: CDR1 GTSNPN, CDR2 SVGIG (reference sequence).

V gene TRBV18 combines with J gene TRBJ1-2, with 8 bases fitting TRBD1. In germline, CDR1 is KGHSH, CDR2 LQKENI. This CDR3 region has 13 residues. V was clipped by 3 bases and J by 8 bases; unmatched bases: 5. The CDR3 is CASSPGQGGGYTF. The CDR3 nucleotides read TGTGCCAGCTCACCCGGACAGGGTGGGGGCTACACCTTC.

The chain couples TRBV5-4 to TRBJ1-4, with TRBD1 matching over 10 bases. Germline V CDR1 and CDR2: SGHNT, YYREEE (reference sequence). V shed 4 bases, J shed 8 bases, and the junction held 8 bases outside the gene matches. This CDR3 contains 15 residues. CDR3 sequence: CASSPADRGGEKLFF. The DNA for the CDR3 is TGTGCCAGCAGCCCGGCGGACAGGGGGGGCGAAAAACTGTTTTTT.